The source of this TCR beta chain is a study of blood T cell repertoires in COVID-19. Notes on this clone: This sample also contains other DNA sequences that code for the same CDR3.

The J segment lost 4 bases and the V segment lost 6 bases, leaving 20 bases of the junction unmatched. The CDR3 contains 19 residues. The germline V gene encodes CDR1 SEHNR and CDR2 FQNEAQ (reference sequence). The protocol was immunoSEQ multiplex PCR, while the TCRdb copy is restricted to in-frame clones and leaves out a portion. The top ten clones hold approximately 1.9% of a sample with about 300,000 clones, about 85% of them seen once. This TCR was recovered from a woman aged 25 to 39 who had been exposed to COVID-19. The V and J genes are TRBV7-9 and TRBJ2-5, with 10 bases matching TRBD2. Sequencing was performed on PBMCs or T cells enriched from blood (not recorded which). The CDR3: CASRSNKTSGRGGGETQYF. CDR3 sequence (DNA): TGTGCCAGCAGATCAAACAAGACTAGCGGGCGGGGGGGTGGAGAGACCCAGTACTTC.